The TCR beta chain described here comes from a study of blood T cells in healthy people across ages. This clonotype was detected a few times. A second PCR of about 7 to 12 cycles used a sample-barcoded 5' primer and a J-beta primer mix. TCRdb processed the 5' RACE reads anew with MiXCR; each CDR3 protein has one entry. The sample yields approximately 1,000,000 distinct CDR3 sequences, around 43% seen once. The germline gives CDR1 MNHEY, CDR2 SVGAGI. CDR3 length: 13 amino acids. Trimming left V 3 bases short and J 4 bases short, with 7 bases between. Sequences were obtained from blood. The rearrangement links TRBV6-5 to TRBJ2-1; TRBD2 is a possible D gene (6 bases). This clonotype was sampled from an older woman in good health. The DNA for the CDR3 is TGTGCCAGCAGTTATCTAGCGTACAATGAGCAGTTCTTC. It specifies CASSYLAYNEQFF.